This note documents a single T cell receptor beta chain sequence. The protocol was immunoSEQ multiplex PCR, while the TCRdb copy is restricted to in-frame clones and leaves out a portion. The table has about 45,000 clones, roughly 94% seen once. This CDR3 contains 16 residues. Germline loops: CDR1 MDHEN, CDR2 SYDVKM. V shed 5 bases and J 5 bases; nucleotides not matched to a gene: 11. The data derive from a study of T cells in tuberculosis. The clonotype comes from a donor aged 5-35 years with latent tuberculosis or without tuberculosis infection. Some clones in this sample may be carry-over from other donors' samples. The chain links TRBV28 to TRBJ2-2, with TRBD1 matching over 7 bases. The material sequenced was PBMCs. CDR3 loop: CASSRQGRWQTGELFF. The CDR3 DNA is TGTGCCAGCAGTCGACAGGGCCGGTGGCAAACCGGGGAGCTGTTTTTT.